This T cell receptor (beta chain) was identified in a study of PD-1 blockade in classical Hodgkin lymphoma. General study points: Prior to therapy, complete responders displayed diversity much like that of newly diagnosed patients. By C4D1, diversity of CD4+ TCRs had risen significantly, whereas that of CD8+ TCRs had not. Exclusion applied to patients who initiated nivolumab less than 1 year following ASCT.

This clone was seen a handful of times. Its antigen is still unknown. Profiling relied on immunoSEQ multiplex PCR, and the TCRdb table lists in-frame clones only, not all of them. The top ten clones hold more than 0.2% of a sample with some 35,000 clones, 80% to 95% of them seen once. All patients relapsed after autologous stem cell transplantation, and brentuximab vedotin exposure varied. Magnetic negative selection of thawed PBMCs was the method by which CD4+ T cells were purified. CDR3 size: 14 residues. Germline V gene lookup returns CDR1 SGHNT and CDR2 YYREEE (reference sequence). V gave up 0 bases and J gave up 2 bases, with 7 bases separating them.

This chain uses TRBV5-4 with TRBJ2-3; D might be TRBD2 (5 bases). The receptor was isolated from a human donor with classical Hodgkin lymphoma. The sequencing used CD4+ T cells from blood, collected at baseline. The DNA of the CDR3 is TGTGCCAGCAGCTTGGGAGCGGCCACAGATACGCAGTATTTT. Amino acids: CASSLGAATDTQYF.